Each of the 22 T cell receptor beta chains below was sequenced from the same sample in a study of blood T cell repertoires in COVID-19. Some clones are missing from TCRdb's copy, which holds only in-frame ones; the method was immunoSEQ multiplex PCR. Seen here are 140,000 to 150,000 clones, roughly 80% observed once, and the top ten hold approximately 3.5%. The sequencing sample was made of peripheral blood. All receptors come from a man between 65 and 85 years old who had recovered from COVID-19.

The chain uses TRBV5-6 and TRBJ1-1, with D possibly TRBD1 on 5 matching bases. This CDR3 spans 16 amino acids. Trimming left V 4 bases short and J 0 bases short, with 16 bases between. Looked up from germline, CDR1 is SGHDT and CDR2 is YYEEEE. CDR3 sequence: CASSGTRDFMNTEAFF. The CDR3 DNA is TGTGCCAGCAGCGGGACGAGGGACTTCATGAACACTGAAGCTTTCTTT.

There are many counts of this clone. The genes are TRBV19 and TRBJ1-1; D is undetermined. CDR1 and CDR2 (germline): LNHDA, SQIVND (reference sequence). With 6 bases removed from V and 7 bases from J, the gap between germline ends came to 9 bases. CDR3 length equals 11 residues. The DNA for the CDR3 is TGTGCCAGTAGGAGCACTGTTGAAGCTTTCTTT. It specifies CASRSTVEAFF. Together with reference TRBV19 and TRBJ1-1, the CDR3 gives the full variable domain: DGGITQSPKYLFRKEGQNVTLSCEQNLNHDAMYWYRQDPGQGLRLIYYSQIVNDFQKGDIAEGYSVSREKKESFPLTVTSAQKNPTAFYLCASRSTVEAFFGQGTRLTVV.

This rearrangement joins TRBV10-1 to TRBJ2-7, with TRBD1 identical over 10 bases. This CDR3 has 15 amino acids. J was trimmed by 7 bases and V by 3 bases; bases with no gene match: 9. CDR1 is WNHNN, CDR2 SYGVQD, per germline (reference sequence). The CDR3 sequence: CASSDWDRGQQEQYF. The CDR3 DNA follows: TGCGCCAGCAGTGACTGGGACAGGGGCCAACAAGAGCAGTACTTC.

V and J are TRBV4-1 and TRBJ2-3; 7 nucleotides agree with TRBD2. Germline V gives CDR1 MGHRA, CDR2 YSYEKL. The J segment lost 4 bases and the V segment lost 10 bases, leaving 8 bases of the junction unmatched. The CDR3 length is 13 residues. CDR3: CANRKRESDTQYF. The CDR3, as DNA: TGCGCCAACCGAAAGCGGGAATCAGATACGCAGTATTTT.

The chain employs TRBV12-3 or TRBV12-4 and TRBJ2-5, with D possibly being TRBD2 (5 bases). The V end lost 5 bases, the J end lost 9 bases, and 16 bases lay between the germline ends. This CDR3 is 13 amino acids long. The CDR3 DNA reads as TGTGCCAGCAGTACCCAGTCCTACGGGGCCCAGTACTTC. Encoded protein: CASSTQSYGAQYF.

The J gene is TRBJ1-4, the V gene TRBV2; 9 nucleotides line up with TRBD1. This CDR3 has 15 residues. Germline assignment: CDR1 SNHLY and CDR2 FYNNEI. V shed 6 bases, J shed 7 bases, and the junction held 9 bases outside the gene matches. The CDR3 DNA sequence: TGTGCCAGCAGCCTGACGGGACAGGGCACTGAAAAACTGTTTTTT. Translated: CASSLTGQGTEKLFF.

The chain combines TRBV5-8 with TRBJ2-5; the match to TRBD1 covers 8 bases. Germline V gives CDR1 SGHTS, CDR2 YDEGEE. The trim removed 1 base at V and 4 bases at J, leaving 9 bases unmatched. CDR3 length: 16 residues. CDR3 sequence: CASSLSVRGRGETQYF. DNA of the CDR3: TGTGCCAGCAGCTTGAGTGTCAGGGGGCGAGGAGAGACCCAGTACTTC.

This clone came up many times. J is TRBJ2-3 and V is TRBV3-1 (or the pseudogene TRBV3-2); 11 bases match TRBD2. The V gene's germline CDR1 is LGHDT and CDR2 YNNKEL (reference sequence). The CDR3 runs to 15 residues. The V and J ends lost 4 bases and 4 bases, in that order; junction bases with no gene match: 4. CDR3 loop: CASSRSGRAPDTQYF. The CDR3 bases are TGTGCCAGCAGCCGTAGCGGGAGGGCCCCAGATACGCAGTATTTT.

V is TRBV4-1 and J is TRBJ1-1; no definite D call. V dropped 4 bases and J dropped 4 bases, with 16 bases sitting between them. Germline lookup yields CDR1 MGHRA and CDR2 YSYEKL. This CDR3 is 15 amino acids long. The CDR3: CASSPPSGPGTEAFF. CDR3 DNA sequence: TGCGCCAGCAGCCCCCCTTCTGGCCCGGGCACTGAAGCTTTCTTT.

This clone has more than one count but fewer than ten. J is TRBJ2-1 and V is TRBV7-8; D call uncertain. Deletions cut 0 bases from V and 0 bases from J, with 6 bases between. Looked up from germline, CDR1 is SGHVS and CDR2 is FQNEAQ. This CDR3 has 15 amino acids. CDR3: CASSLAASSYNEQFF. CDR3 sequence (DNA): TGTGCCAGCAGCTTAGCTGCGAGCTCCTACAATGAGCAGTTCTTC.

About this clone: One end of the junction varies from germline; a read error may be responsible. The chain joins TRBV18 to TRBJ2-2, with 8 bases fitting TRBD2. The V gene's germline CDR1 is KGHSH and CDR2 LQKENI. This CDR3 is built from 16 residues. CDR3 coding DNA: TGTGCCAGCTCACCCCAAAGACTAGCGAATACCGGGGAGCTGTTTTTT. Translation gives CASSPQRLANTGELFF.

The chain combines TRBV27 with TRBJ2-3; 8 bases agree with TRBD2. Germline CDR1 MNHEY, CDR2 SMNVEV (reference sequence). J was trimmed by 2 bases and V by 8 bases; bases with no gene match: 9. The CDR3 runs 15 residues. CDR3 DNA: TGTGCCAGCTCTAGCGGGCGGGTCTACACAGATACGCAGTATTTT. This gives the protein CASSSGRVYTDTQYF.

This rearrangement joins TRBV11-3 to TRBJ1-1; D not certain. Trimming left V 5 bases short and J 1 base short, with 11 bases between. From germline, CDR1 is SGHNT and CDR2 YENEEA. CDR3 length: 14 amino acids. The CDR3 is CASSPGGRNTEAFF. CDR3 in DNA: TGTGCCAGCAGCCCGGGAGGAAGGAACACTGAAGCTTTCTTT.

This chain connects TRBV6-4 to TRBJ2-2, with TRBD1 matching over 9 bases. Germline CDR1 is MRHNA and CDR2 is SNTAGT. This CDR3 spans 17 amino acids. V shed 5 bases and J 4 bases; nucleotides not matched to a gene: 11. CDR3 in DNA: TGTGCCAGCAGTCCCACCACCGGGACAGGGTTCACCGGGGAGCTGTTTTTT. Its protein is CASSPTTGTGFTGELFF.

This chain connects TRBV10-3 to TRBJ2-7; 10 bases align to TRBD2. The CDR3 totals 14 residues. The V gene end was trimmed by 6 bases and the J gene end by 2 bases; junction bases not matched to a gene: 4. Germline V gene data show CDR1 as ENHRY and CDR2 as SYGVKD. CDR3 nucleotide sequence: TGTGCCATCAGCACCACTAGCGGGGCCTACGAGCAGTACTTC. Translated, it gives CAISTTSGAYEQYF.

The V gene is TRBV18, the J gene TRBJ1-2; 8 nucleotides align to TRBD1. This CDR3 is 13 amino acids long. From germline, CDR1 is KGHSH and CDR2 LQKENI. The ends lost 3 bases at V and 3 bases at J; junction bases unmatched: 0. This chain's CDR3 is CASSPTGDYGYTF. CDR3 nucleotide sequence: TGTGCCAGCTCACCGACAGGGGACTATGGCTACACCTTC.

This clone appeared a few times. The chain combines TRBV4-3 with TRBJ2-7, with D uncertain. Germline CDR1 is LGHNA and CDR2 is YSLEER. The V and J ends lost 0 bases and 4 bases respectively, with 7 bases between them. The CDR3 runs to 13 residues. The CDR3 here is CASSQDLRYEQYF. CDR3 sequence (DNA): TGCGCCAGCAGCCAAGATCTCAGATACGAGCAGTACTTC.

V gene TRBV7-9 combines with J gene TRBJ2-7; TRBD1 matches 7 bases. V dropped 6 bases and J dropped 1; count of bases not matched to a gene: 12. Germline loops: CDR1 SEHNR, CDR2 FQNEAQ (reference sequence). The length of the CDR3 is 16 residues. CDR3 nucleotide sequence: TGTGCCAGCAGTTCCCGGACAGGAGTTCTTTCCTACGAGCAGTACTTC. Residues: CASSSRTGVLSYEQYF.

This clone was seen just once. This chain connects TRBV3-1 (or the pseudogene TRBV3-2) to TRBJ2-3; D is uncertain. Germline lookup yields CDR1 LGHDT and CDR2 YNNKEL (reference sequence). Trimming took 1 base from V and 14 from J, leaving 16 bases between them. The CDR3 is 13 residues long. The CDR3 nucleotides read TGTGCCAGCAGCCAAGGGAGATCTGGAAGTCCGTATTTT. Translation: CASSQGRSGSPYF.

V is TRBV9 and J is TRBJ2-3; 8 nucleotides match TRBD2. Germline V lookup: CDR1 SGDLS, CDR2 YYNGEE. This CDR3 is built from 20 residues. V was pared by 3 bases and J by 4 bases, with 22 bases of the junction left unmatched. DNA for the CDR3: TGTGCCAGCAGCGCACCCGTACCTTGGGAGGGGAGCGGGAGTCCAGATACGCAGTATTTT. Translation: CASSAPVPWEGSGSPDTQYF.

The chain links TRBV7-9 to TRBJ2-2, with 11 nucleotides matching TRBD2. Germline V gene sequence: CDR1 SEHNR, CDR2 FQNEAQ (reference sequence). J lost 5 bases, V lost 8 bases, and 13 bases had no gene match. The CDR3 covers 17 residues. CDR3 nucleotide sequence: TGTGCCAGCGTCTTAGGGACTAGCGGACTAGGTACCGGGGAGCTGTTTTTT. Translated: CASVLGTSGLGTGELFF.

This chain uses TRBV7-9 with TRBJ2-7, with TRBD2 identical over 8 bases. V lost 5 bases and J lost 2; bases outside the gene matches: 5. The CDR3 consists of 14 residues. CDR1 and CDR2 (germline): SEHNR, FQNEAQ (reference sequence). The CDR3, as DNA: TGTGCCAGCAGCCCCGGGAGGGAGCCCTACGAGCAGTACTTC. As protein: CASSPGREPYEQYF.